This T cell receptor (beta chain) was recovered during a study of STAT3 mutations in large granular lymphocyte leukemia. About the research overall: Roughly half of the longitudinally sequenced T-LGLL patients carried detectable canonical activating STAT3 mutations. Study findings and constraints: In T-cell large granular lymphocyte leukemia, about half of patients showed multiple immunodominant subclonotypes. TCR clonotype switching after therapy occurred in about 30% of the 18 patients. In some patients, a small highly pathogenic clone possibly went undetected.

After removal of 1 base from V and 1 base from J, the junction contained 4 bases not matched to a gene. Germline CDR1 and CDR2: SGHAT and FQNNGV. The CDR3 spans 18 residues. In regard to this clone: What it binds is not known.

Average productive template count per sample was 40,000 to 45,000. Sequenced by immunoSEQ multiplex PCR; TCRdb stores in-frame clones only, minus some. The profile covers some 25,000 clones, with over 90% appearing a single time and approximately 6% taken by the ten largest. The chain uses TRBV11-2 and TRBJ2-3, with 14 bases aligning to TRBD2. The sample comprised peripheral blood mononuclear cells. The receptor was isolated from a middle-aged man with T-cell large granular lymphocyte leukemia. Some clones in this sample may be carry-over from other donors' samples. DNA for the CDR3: TGTGCCAGCAGCTTAGGACTAGCGGGGGGGCGGGGCACAGATACGCAGTATTTT. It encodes CASSLGLAGGRGTDTQYF. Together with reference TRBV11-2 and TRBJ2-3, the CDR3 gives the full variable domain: EAGVAQSPRYKIIEKRQSVAFWCNPISGHATLYWYQQILGQGPKLLIQFQNNGVVDDSQLPKDRFSAERLKGVDSTLKIQPAKLEDSAVYLCASSLGLAGGRGTDTQYFGPGTRLTVL.